Given below is one T cell receptor (beta chain) in context. The antigen it binds to is not known. One base away there is no much larger clone; base qualities are not given. Receptor amplification or capture employed 5' RACE. For sequencing, an Illumina HiSeq 2500 was employed. The second PCR ran for roughly 7 to 12 cycles and used a J-beta primer mix along with a sample-barcoded 5' primer. A unique molecular identifier was introduced onto each TCR beta cDNA molecule by a template-switch 5' adaptor carrying 12 random nucleotides. At least 2.5 million CDR3-containing paired-end reads were obtained from each sample. First-strand cDNA synthesis was performed from all RNA using the Mint cDNA synthesis kit, with priming by a TRBC-specific oligonucleotide. After uracil-DNA glycosylase treatment, a first 18-cycle PCR used universal primers M1SS and BC2_uni_R on all cDNA. In the original analysis: For normalization, 1 million high-quality reads were randomly selected from each sample, with every read carrying a distinct molecular identifier. Reads sharing molecular identifiers were discarded rather than binned into consensus sequences. MiTCR, set to a Q25 quality threshold and the strictest error-elimination algorithm, was used for CDR3 identification, clonotype clustering and error correction. A nonparametric unseen species model using Euler transformation provided a lower-bound estimate of total TCR beta diversity. TCRdb reran the public reads through fastp at Q25 and MiXCR, keeping productive beta chains. Every CDR3 protein is listed once, alongside the most common genes and DNA of its rows. These V and J calls rely on TCRdb rather than the paper's analysis. A total of over 600,000 distinct CDR3 sequences appear in this sample, approximately 40% of them only once. The top ten constitute around 32% of the sample.

This record comes from a study of blood T cells in healthy people across ages (dated by TCRdb to between 2015 and 2017). A note on the overall study: In model experiments, roughly one uniquely barcoded TCR beta cDNA molecule per two T cells was captured by template switching. To track age-related changes in TCR beta repertoire diversity, the study relied on deep sequencing normalized with unique cDNA molecular identifiers. Donors were grouped into four age groups: young (average 16 years), middle-aged (roughly 38), aged (approximately 58) and long-lived (about 90). To avoid experimental bias, donors of different ages were spread randomly across the sequencing lanes. Using the same blood draw, the study looked at two additional independent replicas of 1 million unique cDNA reads for two donors, one aged 18 to 30 and the other aged 80 or older.

Systemically healthy Caucasian individuals from Russia, some 36 in total and aged about 6 to 100 years, were included as donors. Each donor gave around 9.8 milliliters of peripheral blood, collected into EDTA-treated Vacutainer tubes. Ficoll-Paque density-gradient centrifugation was used to isolate PBMCs, with at least 6.5 million per sample. Trizol reagent was used to extract total RNA from the PBMCs, yielding at least 5 micrograms per sample. For every donor, flow cytometry on a PBMC aliquot measured the percentage of naive CD45RAhigh/CD27high T cells. Overall results and qualifications from the work: Because profiling used bulk unsorted PBMCs, naive and antigen-experienced compartments could not be compared conclusively. As age increased, observed TCR beta diversity per million T cells dropped in a roughly linear way, and a significant reduction was already evident by age 40. Compared with the aged group, the long-lived group had more naive CD4+ T cells, fewer expanded clones and increased TCR diversity, suggesting age selection. Observed TCR beta diversity correlated strongly with the percentage of naive T cells measured by flow cytometry. Total diversity estimates from one million sequenced T cells were considered lower bounds and underestimates. The CMV infection status of donors was not known, potentially confounding age-related changes in expanded clonotypes.

V lost 2 bases and J lost 4 bases, and the count of bases not matched to a germline gene is 6. Based on the germline V gene, the CDR1 and CDR2 sequences are LGHNA and YSLEER. The CDR3 starts with the cysteine, ends with the phenylalanine, and has 15 residues. The DNA shown is the 45-base CDR3, in frame from base 1. The rearranged chain carries TRBV4-3 and TRBJ1-1; 8 bases in the junction line up with TRBD1. The sequence derives from an elderly man in good health. Source material: blood. The CDR3 protein sequence reads: CASSQPDRGPTEAFF. Here is the DNA: TGCGCCAGCAGCCAACCTGACAGGGGCCCCACTGAAGCTTTCTTT.